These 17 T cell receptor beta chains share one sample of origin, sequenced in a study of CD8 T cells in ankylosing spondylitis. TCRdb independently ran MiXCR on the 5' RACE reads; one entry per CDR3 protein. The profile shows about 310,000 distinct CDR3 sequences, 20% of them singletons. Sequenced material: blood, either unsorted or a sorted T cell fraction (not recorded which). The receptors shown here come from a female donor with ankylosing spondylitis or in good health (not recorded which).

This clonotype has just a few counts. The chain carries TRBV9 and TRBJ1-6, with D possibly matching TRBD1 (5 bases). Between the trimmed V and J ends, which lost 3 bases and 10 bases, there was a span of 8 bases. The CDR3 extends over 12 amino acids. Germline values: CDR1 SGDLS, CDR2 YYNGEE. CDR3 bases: TGTGCCAGCAGCGAGTGGGACTCACCCCTCCACTTT. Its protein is CASSEWDSPLHF.

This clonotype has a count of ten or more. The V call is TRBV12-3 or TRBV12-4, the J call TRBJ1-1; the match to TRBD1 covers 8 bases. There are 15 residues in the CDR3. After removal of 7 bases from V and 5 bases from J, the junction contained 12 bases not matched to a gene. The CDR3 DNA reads TGTGCCAGCAAGAAAAGACAGGGGAGGGGGACTGAAGCTTTCTTT. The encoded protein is CASKKRQGRGTEAFF.

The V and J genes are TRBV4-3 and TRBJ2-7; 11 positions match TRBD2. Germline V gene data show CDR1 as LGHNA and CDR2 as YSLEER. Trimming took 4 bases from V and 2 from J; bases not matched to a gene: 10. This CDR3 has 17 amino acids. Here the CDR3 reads CASSRTATSGGTYEQYF. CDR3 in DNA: TGCGCCAGCAGCCGGACAGCTACTAGCGGGGGAACCTACGAGCAGTACTTC.

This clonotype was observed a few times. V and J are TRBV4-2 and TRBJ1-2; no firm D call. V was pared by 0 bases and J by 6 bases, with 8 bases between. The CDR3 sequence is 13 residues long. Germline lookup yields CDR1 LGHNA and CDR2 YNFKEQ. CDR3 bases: TGTGCCAGCAGCCAAGACCTACCGGATGGCTACACCTTC. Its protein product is CASSQDLPDGYTF.

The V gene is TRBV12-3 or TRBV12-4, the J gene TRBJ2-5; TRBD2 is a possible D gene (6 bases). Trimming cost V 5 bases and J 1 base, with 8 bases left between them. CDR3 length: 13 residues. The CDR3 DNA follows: TGTGCCAGCAGTATGACTAGCCAAGAGACCCAGTACTTC. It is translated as CASSMTSQETQYF.

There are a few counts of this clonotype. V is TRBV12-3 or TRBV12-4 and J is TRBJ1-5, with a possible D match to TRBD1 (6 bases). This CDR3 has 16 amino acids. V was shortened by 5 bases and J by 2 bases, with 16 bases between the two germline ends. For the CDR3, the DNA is TGTGCCAGCAGTGAGGGGGGGGGTACGGGCAATCAGCCCCAGCATTTT. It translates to CASSEGGGTGNQPQHF.

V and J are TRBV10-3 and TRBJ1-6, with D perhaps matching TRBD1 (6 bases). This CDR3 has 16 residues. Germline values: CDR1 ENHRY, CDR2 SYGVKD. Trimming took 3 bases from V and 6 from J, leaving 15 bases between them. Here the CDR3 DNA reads TGTGCCATCAGTGACCCTCAGCGGACAGCTAATTCACCCCTCCACTTT. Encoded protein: CAISDPQRTANSPLHF.

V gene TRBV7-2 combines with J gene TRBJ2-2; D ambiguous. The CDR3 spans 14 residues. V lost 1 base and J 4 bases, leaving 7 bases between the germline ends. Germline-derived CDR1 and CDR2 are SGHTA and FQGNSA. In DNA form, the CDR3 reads TGTGCCAGCAGCTTAGAACTATCCACCGGGGAGCTGTTTTTT. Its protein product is CASSLELSTGELFF.

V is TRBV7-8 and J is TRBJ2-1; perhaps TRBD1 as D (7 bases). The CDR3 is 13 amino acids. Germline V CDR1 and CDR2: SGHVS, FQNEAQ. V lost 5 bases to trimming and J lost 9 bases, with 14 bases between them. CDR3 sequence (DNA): TGTGCCAGCAGCGGCGACAGGGAGGTTGAGCAGTTCTTC. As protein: CASSGDREVEQFF.

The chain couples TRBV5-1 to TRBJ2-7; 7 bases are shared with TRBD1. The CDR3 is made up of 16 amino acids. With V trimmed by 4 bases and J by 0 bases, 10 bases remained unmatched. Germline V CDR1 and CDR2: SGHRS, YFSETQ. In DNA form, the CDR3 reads TGCGCCAGCAGCCCAACGACAGGGACGACCTCCTACGAGCAGTACTTC. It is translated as CASSPTTGTTSYEQYF. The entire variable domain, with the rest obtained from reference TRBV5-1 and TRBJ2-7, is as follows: KAGVTQTPRYLIKTRGQQVTLSCSPISGHRSVSWYQQTPGQGLQFLFEYFSETQRNKGNFPGRFSGRQFSNSRSEMNVSTLELGDSALYLCASSPTTGTTSYEQYFGPGTRLTVT.

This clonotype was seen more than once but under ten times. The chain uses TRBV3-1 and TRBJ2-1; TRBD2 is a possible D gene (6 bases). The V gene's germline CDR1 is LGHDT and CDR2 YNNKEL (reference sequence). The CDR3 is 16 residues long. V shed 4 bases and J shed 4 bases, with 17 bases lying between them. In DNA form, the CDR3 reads TGTGCCAGCAGCCCGTCCGGGGGTAGCGGATACAATGAGCAGTTCTTC. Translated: CASSPSGGSGYNEQFF.

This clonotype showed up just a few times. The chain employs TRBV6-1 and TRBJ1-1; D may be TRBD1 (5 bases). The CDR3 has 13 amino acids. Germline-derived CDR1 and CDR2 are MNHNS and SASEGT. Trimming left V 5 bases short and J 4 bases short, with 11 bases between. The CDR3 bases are TGTGCCAGCAGTCGGAGACAGACCACTGAAGCTTTCTTT. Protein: CASSRRQTTEAFF.

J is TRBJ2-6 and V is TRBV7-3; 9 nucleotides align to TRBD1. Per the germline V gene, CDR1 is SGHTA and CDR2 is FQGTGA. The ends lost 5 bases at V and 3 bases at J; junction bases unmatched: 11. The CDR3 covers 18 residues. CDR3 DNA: TGTGCCAGCAGCCTACACGGGACAGGGTATAGTGGGGCCAACGTCCTGACTTTC. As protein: CASSLHGTGYSGANVLTF.

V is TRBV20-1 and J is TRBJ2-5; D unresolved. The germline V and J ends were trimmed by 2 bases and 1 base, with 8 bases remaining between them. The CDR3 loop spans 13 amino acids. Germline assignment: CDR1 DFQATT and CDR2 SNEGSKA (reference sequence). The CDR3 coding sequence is TGCAGTGCTAGAATGGAGTTCCAAGAGACCCAGTACTTC. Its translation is CSARMEFQETQYF.

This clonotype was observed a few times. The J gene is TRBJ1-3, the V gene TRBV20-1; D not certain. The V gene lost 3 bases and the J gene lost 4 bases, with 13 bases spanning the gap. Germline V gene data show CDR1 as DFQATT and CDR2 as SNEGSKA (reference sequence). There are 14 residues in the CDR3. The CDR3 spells CSASFGGLGNTIYF. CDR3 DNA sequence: TGCAGTGCTAGTTTTGGAGGCCTCGGAAACACCATATATTTT.

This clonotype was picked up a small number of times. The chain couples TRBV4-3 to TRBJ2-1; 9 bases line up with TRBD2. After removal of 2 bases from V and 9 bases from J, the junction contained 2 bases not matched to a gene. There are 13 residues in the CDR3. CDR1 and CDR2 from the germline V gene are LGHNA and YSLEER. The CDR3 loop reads CASSQLLAGEQFF. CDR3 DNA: TGCGCCAGCAGCCAATTACTAGCGGGTGAGCAGTTCTTC.

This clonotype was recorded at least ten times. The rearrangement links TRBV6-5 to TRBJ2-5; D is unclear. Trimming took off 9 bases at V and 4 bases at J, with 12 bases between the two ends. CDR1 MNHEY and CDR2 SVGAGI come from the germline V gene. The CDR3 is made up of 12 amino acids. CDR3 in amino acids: CASRGLGETQYF. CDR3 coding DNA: TGTGCCAGTCGAGGTTTGGGAGAGACCCAGTACTTC.